Following are 2 T cell receptor beta chains from one sample sequenced in a study of T cells in Graves' hyperthyroidism and ophthalmopathy. TCR beta CDR3 regions were amplified from RNA. First-round RT-PCR of the TCR CDR3 relied on the HTBI primer set. One entry per CDR3 protein results from TCRdb running MiXCR on the multiplex PCR reads. The sample consists of 600,000 to 650,000 distinct CDR3 sequences, around 15% of them appearing once. The material sequenced was blood. Source of these receptors: a woman younger than 45 with Graves' hyperthyroidism.

This clonotype appeared many times. V gene TRBV5-1 combines with J gene TRBJ1-4; D ambiguous. Germline CDR1 and CDR2: SGHRS and YFSETQ. This CDR3 comprises 14 residues. The germline V and J ends were trimmed by 0 bases and 2 bases, with 5 bases remaining between them. The CDR3 nucleotides are TGCGCCAGCAGCTTGGGGACGACTAATGAAAAACTGTTTTTT. Translation gives CASSLGTTNEKLFF.

This clonotype was seen ten or more times. The chain employs TRBV20-1 and TRBJ1-1, with D unclear. This CDR3 region has 11 residues. The V end lost 0 bases, the J end lost 11 bases, and 10 bases lay between the germline ends. Germline values: CDR1 DFQATT, CDR2 SNEGSKA (reference sequence). The CDR3 sequence is CSAREGLKAFF. The CDR3 region has the DNA TGCAGTGCTAGAGAAGGGCTTAAGGCTTTCTTT.